This TCR beta chain was captured by sequencing in a study of T cell responses to AZD1222 COVID-19 vaccine. Study-wide points: Donors in the cohort were predominantly white British and more often female, and clonal diversity was possibly underestimated.

CDR1 KGHSH and CDR2 LQKENI come from the germline V gene. The V end lost 3 bases, the J end lost 4 bases, and 9 bases lay between the germline ends. CDR3 length: 13 residues. As for this clone: What it recognizes is unknown.

Repertoires were generated with immunoSEQ multiplex PCR, while TCRdb's copy carries only in-frame clones and drops some. The table lists about 97,000 clones, around 84% of them singletons. The gene calls are TRBV18 and TRBJ1-2; D is perhaps TRBD1 (6 bases). The sequencing used peripheral blood, collected on day 0 of AZD1222 vaccination. The sequence derives from an adult in good health. The CDR3 spells CASSPGASYGYTF. For the CDR3, the DNA is TGTGCCAGCTCACCGGGGGCTAGCTATGGCTACACCTTC.